The entry below describes one T cell receptor (beta chain). Its antigen remains unidentified. The sample originates from a study of graft-versus-host responses after intestinal transplantation. Study context: Once they had received anti-thymocyte globulin induction, all recipients took tacrolimus and steroids for around 3 years.

Data came from immunoSEQ multiplex PCR; TCRdb stores just in-frame clones and leaves some out. The profile covers over 90,000 clones, with roughly 93% appearing a single time and 0.9% to 1.5% taken by the ten largest. Germline CDR1 is MNHEY and CDR2 is SMNVEV (reference sequence). The CDR3 totals 14 residues. V lost 7 bases, J lost 4 bases, and 16 bases lay in between. Sample: unstimulated CD8+ T cells sorted from spleen or lymph node cells, taken before intestinal transplant. This rearrangement joins TRBV27 to TRBJ1-1; the D gene is possibly TRBD1 (6 bases). The TCR sequence derives from a human donor who received an intestinal transplant. The CDR3, as DNA: TGTGCCAGCACAAAGGGGGGGACCAGCACTGAAGCTTTCTTT. Translation: CASTKGGTSTEAFF.